What follows are 30 T cell receptor beta chains derived from one specimen sequenced in a study of Graves' ophthalmopathy and Graves' hyperthyroidism. Amplified material comprised TCR beta CDR3 regions derived from RNA transcripts. RT-PCR in the first round used HTBI primers; a second-round multiplex PCR followed. TCRdb re-called the multiplex PCR reads through MiXCR, storing one row per CDR3 protein. There are almost 750,000 distinct CDR3 sequences in the sample; 40% occur only once, and 44% lies in the top ten. The sample consisted of peripheral blood. The source is an adult man with Graves' ophthalmopathy.

V gene TRBV7-6 combines with J gene TRBJ1-4; D uncertain. The germline gives CDR1 SGHVS, CDR2 FNYEAQ. The length of the CDR3 is 14 residues. V gave up 3 bases and J gave up 7 bases, with 12 bases separating them. CDR3 amino acids: CASSLAVRGEKLFF. The CDR3, as DNA: TGTGCCAGCAGCTTGGCAGTACGGGGTGAAAAACTGTTTTTT.

This sequence joins TRBV7-2 and TRBJ1-4; D not resolved. V lost 6 bases and J lost 2, with 10 bases in between. Germline V gene lookup returns CDR1 SGHTA and CDR2 FQGNSA. CDR3 length equals 14 residues. The CDR3, as DNA: TGTGCCAGCAGAGAAGGGTGGACTAATGAAAAACTGTTTTTT. Translated, it gives CASREGWTNEKLFF.

With regard to this clonotype: Just one base apart from a much larger clone, this may be a read error. This chain uses TRBV10-3 with TRBJ1-1; possible D gene TRBD1, 5 bases. Germline CDR1 reads ENHRY; CDR2 reads SYGVKD. CDR3 length: 14 residues. The CDR3 sequence is CASSFERGGTEAFF. The CDR3 coding sequence is TGTGCCAGCAGTTTCGAGAGGGGCGGCACTGAAGCTTTCTTT.

V gene TRBV5-4 combines with J gene TRBJ2-5; D unclear. This CDR3 is built from 14 residues. The V and J ends lost 5 bases and 3 bases respectively, with 14 bases between them. Per germline, CDR1 SGHNT and CDR2 YYREEE (reference sequence). CDR3 region: CASSLLSFKETQYF. The CDR3 coding sequence is TGTGCCAGCAGTTTACTAAGTTTTAAAGAGACCCAGTACTTC.

This clonotype showed up just once. This rearrangement joins TRBV9 to TRBJ2-5; TRBD2 agrees at 9 bases. The CDR3 is made up of 15 amino acids. V shed 8 bases, J shed 5 bases, and the junction held 13 bases outside the gene matches. Germline assignment: CDR1 SGDLS and CDR2 YYNGEE. DNA for the CDR3: TGTGCCAGTAGTAAAGGACTAGCGCTAGGGGAGACCCAGTACTTC. Its translation is CASSKGLALGETQYF.

This sequence joins TRBV7-3 and TRBJ1-4; D call uncertain. Germline-derived CDR1 and CDR2 are SGHTA and FQGTGA. CDR3 length equals 13 residues. The ends were cut back, 9 bases at V and 8 bases at J, with 16 bases in the middle. The CDR3: CASTPEGLEKLFF. CDR3 nucleotides: TGTGCCAGTACCCCCGAGGGTTTGGAAAAACTGTTTTTT.

There are a few counts of this clonotype. V and J are TRBV7-9 and TRBJ1-1; no clear D. The length of the CDR3 is 14 residues. Germline V gene sequence: CDR1 SEHNR, CDR2 FQNEAQ (reference sequence). V was pared by 6 bases and J by 6 bases, with 17 bases between. The CDR3 reads CASSLVGNYAEAFF. The CDR3 nucleotides read TGTGCCAGCAGTCTAGTAGGGAATTATGCTGAAGCTTTCTTT.

This clonotype was recorded at least ten times. J is TRBJ1-6 and V is TRBV10-3; 9 positions agree with TRBD1. The CDR3 contains 17 residues. Germline V gene lookup returns CDR1 ENHRY and CDR2 SYGVKD. With 3 bases clipped from V and 10 bases from J, the junction kept 13 bases outside the gene matches. The chain's CDR3 is CAISDRQGGLSGSPLHF. CDR3 DNA: TGTGCCATCAGTGATCGACAGGGGGGTTTGAGTGGATCACCCCTCCACTTT.

The rearrangement links TRBV7-9 to TRBJ1-4, with D perhaps TRBD1 (5 bases). V gave up 0 bases and J gave up 13 bases, with 9 bases separating them. CDR1 is SEHNR and CDR2 is FQNEAQ in the germline V gene (reference sequence). The CDR3 sequence is 12 residues long. CDR3 bases: TGTGCCAGCAGCTTAGCGGGGCGGCTACTGTTTTTT. It is translated as CASSLAGRLLFF.

V usage is TRBV7-6 and J usage is TRBJ1-1, with D possibly matching TRBD1 (5 bases). CDR1 and CDR2 (germline): SGHVS, FNYEAQ. The CDR3 runs to 16 residues. Trimming cost V 1 base and J 2 bases, with 14 bases left between them. DNA for the CDR3: TGTGCCAGCAGCTTAGTGTCGTTTGGGGGAAACACTGAAGCTTTCTTT. Its translation: CASSLVSFGGNTEAFF.

To note about this clonotype: A read error may account for a junction end that differs from germline. The CDR3 DNA is TGTGCCAGCAGTATACAGGGACAGGGGGTGACCTTC. Amino acids: CASSIQGQGVTF. This rearrangement joins TRBV27 to TRBJ2-5, with TRBD1 identical over 11 bases. From germline, CDR1 is MNHEY and CDR2 SMNVEV (reference sequence). The CDR3 loop spans 12 amino acids.

The CDR3 DNA reads TGTGCCAGCGGGCAGGGATCCTGGGAGCAGTACTTC. This codes for CASGQGSWEQYF. V and J are TRBV25-1 and TRBJ2-7; TRBD1 might be the D (5 bases). This CDR3 has 12 residues. Trimming pared 8 bases from V and 7 bases from J, leaving 15 bases between. Looked up from germline, CDR1 is MGHDK and CDR2 is SYGVNS.

This clonotype was detected many times. The chain joins TRBV2 to TRBJ1-2; a possible D gene is TRBD1 (5 bases). The CDR3 runs to 11 residues. Germline CDR1 and CDR2: SNHLY and FYNNEI. V was pared by 11 bases and J by 8 bases, with 15 bases between. The CDR3 region has the DNA TGTGCCGGACGAGGACACACCGGCTACACCTTC. Amino acids: CAGRGHTGYTF.

This clonotype came up a few times. The chain recombines TRBV7-2 with TRBJ2-7, with 10 nucleotides matching TRBD1. CDR1 and CDR2 from the germline V gene are SGHTA and FQGNSA. Trimming cost V 5 bases and J 4 bases; bases outside gene matches: 5. The CDR3 runs 14 residues. DNA for the CDR3: TGTGCCAGCAGCGAAGACAGGGGGCGATACGAGCAGTACTTC. Translation gives CASSEDRGRYEQYF. The variable domain in full, completed from reference TRBV7-2 and TRBJ2-7, reads GAGVSQSPSNKVTEKGKDVELRCDPISGHTALYWYRQSLGQGLEFLIYFQGNSAPDKSGLPSDRFSAERTGGSVSTLTIQRTQQEDSAVYLCASSEDRGRYEQYFGPGTRLTVT.

The chain's CDR3 is CATSREHFSSYEQYF. DNA of the CDR3: TGTGCCACCAGCAGAGAACACTTTAGCTCCTACGAGCAGTACTTC. The chain combines TRBV15 with TRBJ2-7; D unclear. Germline CDR1 and CDR2: LNHNV and YYDKDF (reference sequence). V shed 0 bases and J shed 0 bases, with 9 bases lying between them. This CDR3 comprises 15 residues.

This clonotype was picked up many times. The rearrangement joins TRBV9 to TRBJ1-2, with 11 bases aligning to TRBD1. The germline V gene has CDR1 SGDLS and CDR2 YYNGEE. Trimming removed 0 bases from V and 4 bases from J; junction bases left unmatched: 5. This CDR3 contains 16 residues. The chain's CDR3 is CASSVGTGGLVYGYTF. CDR3 coding DNA: TGTGCCAGCAGCGTAGGGACAGGGGGCTTGGTCTATGGCTACACCTTC.

The chain is built from TRBV2 and TRBJ1-5; TRBD1 aligns across 7 bases. Germline CDR1 reads SNHLY; CDR2 reads FYNNEI. CDR3 length: 14 amino acids. With V trimmed by 8 bases and J by 8 bases, 12 bases remained unmatched. CDR3 in amino acids: CASGRDRSSEPQHF. CDR3 in DNA: TGTGCCAGCGGGCGGGACAGATCCTCGGAGCCCCAGCATTTT.

The table lists this clonotype with a few counts. This chain links TRBV7-9 with TRBJ2-2, with D maybe TRBD2 (6 bases). Germline V lookup: CDR1 SEHNR, CDR2 FQNEAQ (reference sequence). Between the trimmed V and J ends, which lost 8 bases and 7 bases, there was a span of 8 bases. This CDR3 is built from 11 residues. The CDR3 sequence: CASASVGELFF. The CDR3 bases are TGTGCCAGCGCTAGCGTCGGGGAGCTGTTTTTT.

V and J are TRBV29-1 and TRBJ2-7; 10 nucleotides line up with TRBD2. J gave up 2 bases and V 8 bases, and 12 bases lay outside the gene matches. Germline V gene sequence: CDR1 SQVTM, CDR2 ANQGSEA. This CDR3 contains 15 residues. CDR3 sequence: CSSLVGAGGTYEQYF. The CDR3 nucleotides are TGCAGCAGTCTGGTCGGAGCGGGAGGGACCTACGAGCAGTACTTC.

A few counts support this clonotype. The chain combines TRBV2 with TRBJ1-2; D perhaps matches TRBD1 (6 bases). Germline CDR1 and CDR2: SNHLY and FYNNEI. Trimming cost V 2 bases and J 4 bases, with 14 bases left between them. The CDR3 sequence is 15 residues long. The DNA for the CDR3 is TGTGCCAGCAGTGAAATGGGACTAGGGGGCTATGGCTACACCTTC. Amino acid sequence: CASSEMGLGGYGYTF. Combining the CDR3 with reference TRBV2 and TRBJ1-2 gives the whole variable domain EPEVTQTPSHQVTQMGQEVILRCVPISNHLYFYWYRQILGQKVEFLVSFYNNEISEKSEIFDDQFSVERPDGSNFTLKIRSTKLEDSAMYFCASSEMGLGGYGYTFGSGTRLTVV.

This chain links TRBV25-1 with TRBJ2-7, with TRBD1 matching 11 bases. Germline values: CDR1 MGHDK, CDR2 SYGVNS. This CDR3 contains 15 residues. After removal of 4 bases from V and 3 bases from J, the junction contained 5 bases not matched to a gene. CDR3 protein: CASSGTGTGGYEQYF. CDR3 bases: TGTGCCAGCAGTGGGACCGGGACAGGGGGCTACGAGCAGTACTTC.

The chain uses TRBV5-1 and TRBJ2-2; D remains unclear. Trimming took off 2 bases at V and 0 bases at J, with 11 bases between the two ends. CDR1 SGHRS and CDR2 YFSETQ come from the germline V gene. The CDR3 is made up of 16 amino acids. The CDR3 is CASSLEGESNTGELFF. The CDR3 coding sequence is TGCGCCAGCAGCTTAGAAGGAGAATCGAACACCGGGGAGCTGTTTTTT.

V usage is TRBV2 and J usage is TRBJ2-7, with D possibly being TRBD2 (7 bases). The V end was cut by 5 bases, the J end by 5 bases, with 13 bases between. Germline loops: CDR1 SNHLY, CDR2 FYNNEI. This CDR3 contains 13 residues. The CDR3 region is CASSWGGANEQYF. As DNA, the CDR3 is TGTGCCAGCAGTTGGGGGGGGGCAAACGAGCAGTACTTC. Using reference TRBV2 and TRBJ2-7 for the parts outside the CDR3, the full variable domain is EPEVTQTPSHQVTQMGQEVILRCVPISNHLYFYWYRQILGQKVEFLVSFYNNEISEKSEIFDDQFSVERPDGSNFTLKIRSTKLEDSAMYFCASSWGGANEQYFGPGTRLTVT.

In its sample, this clonotype was seen many times. V usage is TRBV15 and J usage is TRBJ2-7; D not certain. This CDR3 comprises 16 residues. With 0 bases removed from V and 0 bases from J, the gap between germline ends came to 12 bases. The germline gives CDR1 LNHNV, CDR2 YYDKDF (reference sequence). The CDR3 bases are TGTGCCACCAGCAGAGATTTGGACGCTAGCTCCTACGAGCAGTACTTC. It specifies CATSRDLDASSYEQYF.

This clonotype was seen repeatedly, ten times or more. The V and J genes are TRBV7-9 and TRBJ1-2; unclear D gene. Trimming removed 1 base from V and 6 bases from J, with 6 bases in between. CDR1 is SEHNR and CDR2 is FQNEAQ in the germline V gene (reference sequence). CDR3 size: 12 residues. The CDR3 nucleotides are TGTGCCAGCAGCTTAGTTGATCATGGCTACACCTTC. It yields the protein CASSLVDHGYTF.

This clonotype was recorded a few times. A junction end diverges from the germline sequence, so it may reflect a read error. V usage is TRBV10-3 and J usage is TRBJ1-6; D is undetermined. Germline V gene sequence: CDR1 ENHRY, CDR2 SYGVKD. The CDR3 spans 15 residues. As DNA, the CDR3 is TGTGCCAGCAGTTACTCCAATATACGGGATTCACCCCTCCACTTT. This gives the protein CASSYSNIRDSPLHF.

The table lists this clonotype with a few counts. The chain uses TRBV12-3 or TRBV12-4 and TRBJ1-2; TRBD1 agrees at 8 bases. V shed 4 bases and J 6 bases; nucleotides not matched to a gene: 10. There are 15 residues in the CDR3. In DNA form, the CDR3 reads TGTGCCAGCAGTTCCGCACGGACAGGGTTTGATGGCTACACCTTC. It codes for CASSSARTGFDGYTF.

Turning to this clonotype: A read error is likely, as this CDR3 ends without the conserved phenylalanine or tryptophan. This rearrangement joins TRBV25-1 to TRBJ1-2; 8 positions agree with TRBD1. In germline, CDR1 is MGHDK, CDR2 SYGVNS. The CDR3 is made up of 14 amino acids. CDR3 bases: TGCGCCAGCAGTGACCACAGGGGGGTACAGGGCTACACCTTG. Translating gives CASSDHRGVQGYTL.

The rearrangement joins TRBV7-9 to TRBJ1-2; 10 bases match TRBD1. From germline, CDR1 is SEHNR and CDR2 FQNEAQ (reference sequence). This CDR3 has 15 residues. The junction had 5 bases not matched to a gene; V was cut back by 4 bases and J by 3 bases. The CDR3 here is CASSSGQGLHYGYTF. CDR3 bases: TGTGCCAGCAGCTCGGGACAGGGGTTGCACTATGGCTACACCTTC.

The V call is TRBV28, the J call TRBJ1-2; tentative D call: TRBD1 (5 bases). CDR3 length: 13 residues. Germline CDR1 and CDR2: MDHEN and SYDVKM. V shed 6 bases and J shed 4 bases, with 12 bases lying between them. The CDR3 spells CASSAGSVYGYTF. The CDR3 DNA follows: TGTGCCAGCAGCGCAGGGTCGGTCTATGGCTACACCTTC.